The next 24 T cell receptor beta chains were all read from a single sample in a study of blood T cell repertoires in COVID-19. The repertoire was sequenced with immunoSEQ multiplex PCR; TCRdb's copy has only in-frame clones and lacks some. The data show roughly 260,000 clones, 83% seen once. Sample: PBMCs or T cells enriched from blood (not recorded which). These receptors originate from a woman between 40 and 50 years old who had been exposed to COVID-19.

This clone was seen just once. The V call is TRBV6-5, the J call TRBJ1-4; D may be TRBD1 (6 bases). This CDR3 is built from 14 residues. V was trimmed by 6 bases and J by 7 bases, leaving 15 bases between them. Per germline, CDR1 MNHEY and CDR2 SVGAGI. CDR3 coding DNA: TGTGCCAGCAGAGAGGGGGGGGCGGGTGAAAAACTGTTTTTT. Residues: CASREGGAGEKLFF.

CDR3 residues: CASSTRTSGGAAYNEQFF. The CDR3 nucleotides are TGTGCCAGCAGTACACGGACTAGCGGGGGGGCTGCCTACAATGAGCAGTTCTTC. This chain connects TRBV6-2 or TRBV6-3 to TRBJ2-1; the match to TRBD2 covers 15 bases. In germline, CDR1 is MNHEY, CDR2 SVGEGT. This CDR3 is built from 18 residues. V trimming: 5 bases; J trimming: 2 bases; junction bases outside the gene matches: 7.

Remarks on this clone: At one end the junction does not follow the germline gene, possibly because of a read error. The J gene is TRBJ1-2, the V gene TRBV5-1; 12 bases agree with TRBD1. This CDR3 has 15 amino acids. Germline values: CDR1 SGHRS, CDR2 YFSETQ. The CDR3 loop is CARSPGGQGASGYTF. DNA for the CDR3: TGCGCCCGCAGCCCGGGGGGACAGGGGGCCAGTGGCTACACCTTC.

V usage is TRBV20-1 and J usage is TRBJ2-5; 10 nucleotides align to TRBD2. V lost 3 bases, J lost 1 base, and 8 bases stayed unmatched. The CDR3 sequence is 16 residues long. The V gene's germline CDR1 is DFQATT and CDR2 SNEGSKA (reference sequence). The CDR3 coding sequence is TGCAGTGCTAGTTCGTTAGCGGGGGGACTCCAAGAGACCCAGTACTTC. Its protein is CSASSLAGGLQETQYF.

The chain uses TRBV11-3 and TRBJ2-5, with 15 positions matching TRBD2. The CDR3 consists of 16 residues. V lost 5 bases, J lost 3 bases, and 4 bases stayed unmatched. Germline V gene lookup returns CDR1 SGHNT and CDR2 YENEEA. The chain's CDR3 is CASSPGLAGGEETQYF. The CDR3 nucleotides read TGTGCCAGCAGCCCTGGACTAGCGGGGGGGGAAGAGACCCAGTACTTC.

The chain carries TRBV5-4 and TRBJ2-7, with D possibly being TRBD1 (6 bases). This CDR3 has 13 amino acids. Trimming cost V 4 bases and J 3 bases, with 11 bases left between them. The germline CDR1 and CDR2 sequences are SGHNT and YYREEE (reference sequence). CDR3 residues: CASSPDSDYEQYF. The CDR3, as DNA: TGTGCCAGCAGCCCGGACAGTGACTACGAGCAGTACTTC. Filled out from reference TRBV5-4 and TRBJ2-7, the complete variable domain reads ETGVTQSPTHLIKTRGQQVTLRCSSQSGHNTVSWYQQALGQGPQFIFQYYREEENGRGNFPPRFSGLQFPNYSSELNVNALELDDSALYLCASSPDSDYEQYFGPGTRLTVT.

CDR3 bases: TGTGCCAGCAGCGTAGTCGGGGAGAAGAGCAATCAGCCCCAGCATTTT. Encoded protein: CASSVVGEKSNQPQHF. The J gene is TRBJ1-5, the V gene TRBV9, with D hard to call. Per germline, CDR1 SGDLS and CDR2 YYNGEE. The CDR3 runs to 16 residues. The V gene lost 0 bases and the J gene lost 1 base, with 11 bases spanning the gap.

The J gene is TRBJ2-1, the V gene TRBV19; 8 bases agree with TRBD2. The trim removed 5 bases at V and 9 bases at J, leaving 12 bases unmatched. Germline lookup yields CDR1 LNHDA and CDR2 SQIVND (reference sequence). The length of the CDR3 is 15 residues. CDR3 sequence reads: CASSPPGTRYGEQFF. CDR3 DNA: TGTGCCAGTAGTCCACCCGGGACTAGATACGGTGAGCAGTTCTTC. The full variable domain, with the rest looked up from reference TRBV19 and TRBJ2-1, is DGGITQSPKYLFRKEGQNVTLSCEQNLNHDAMYWYRQDPGQGLRLIYYSQIVNDFQKGDIAEGYSVSREKKESFPLTVTSAQKNPTAFYLCASSPPGTRYGEQFFGPGTRLTVL.

This chain connects TRBV28 to TRBJ1-1, with 8 bases matching TRBD1. This CDR3 spans 11 amino acids. V lost 11 bases, J lost 5 bases, and 4 bases stayed unmatched. Germline V gene data show CDR1 as MDHEN and CDR2 as SYDVKM. The CDR3 loop reads CALRQGTEAFF. In DNA, the CDR3 is TGTGCCTTACGACAGGGGACTGAAGCTTTCTTT.

The DNA of the CDR3 is TGTGCCAGCAGCCGAGGGACTCCTGAGAACACTGAAGCTTTCTTT. Translating gives CASSRGTPENTEAFF. J is TRBJ1-1 and V is TRBV6-5, with D maybe TRBD1 (5 bases). The CDR3 sequence is 15 residues long. The V gene lost 6 bases and the J gene lost 1 base, with 15 bases spanning the gap. From germline, CDR1 is MNHEY and CDR2 SVGAGI.

The chain combines TRBV6-5 with TRBJ1-5; maybe TRBD1 (6 bases). The ends were cut back, 2 bases at V and 6 bases at J, with 14 bases in the middle. Germline V gene sequence: CDR1 MNHEY, CDR2 SVGAGI. CDR3 length equals 15 residues. CDR3 DNA: TGTGCCAGCAGTTACGACGGGGGGCTCGGTCAGCCCCAGCATTTT. As protein: CASSYDGGLGQPQHF.

The J gene is TRBJ1-6, the V gene TRBV19; tentative D call: TRBD1 (6 bases). The CDR3 is 18 residues long. Germline V gives CDR1 LNHDA, CDR2 SQIVND (reference sequence). V lost 4 bases and J 7 bases, leaving 23 bases between the germline ends. CDR3 in amino acids: CASSRGGPGASTNSPLHF. CDR3 nucleotides: TGTGCCAGTAGTAGGGGGGGCCCCGGAGCCAGCACGAATTCACCCCTCCACTTT.

With respect to this clone: Other DNA sequences from this sample encode an identical CDR3 as well. This chain connects TRBV30 to TRBJ1-2; no clear D. Trimming removed 0 bases from V and 0 bases from J, with 5 bases in between. There are 13 residues in the CDR3. Germline CDR1 GTSNPN, CDR2 SVGIG (reference sequence). DNA of the CDR3: TGTGCCTGGAGTGTACGAGCTAACTATGGCTACACCTTC. It codes for CAWSVRANYGYTF.

On this clone: The same CDR3 arises from other DNA sequences in this sample as well. The chain couples TRBV9 to TRBJ2-7; 7 bases are shared with TRBD1. This CDR3 has 12 residues. Trimming removed 3 bases from V and 3 bases from J; junction bases left unmatched: 0. Germline CDR1 and CDR2: SGDLS and YYNGEE. The CDR3 loop is CASSGDSYEQYF. The CDR3 nucleotides are TGTGCCAGCAGCGGGGACAGCTACGAGCAGTACTTC.

The chain uses TRBV6-5 and TRBJ1-1; 7 bases agree with TRBD1. J lost 1 base, V lost 7 bases, and 6 bases had no gene match. CDR1 and CDR2 from the germline V gene are MNHEY and SVGAGI. The CDR3 length is 14 residues. CDR3 bases: TGTGCCAGCATCTCAGCAGGGGGGAACACTGAAGCTTTCTTT. Translating gives CASISAGGNTEAFF.

This chain connects TRBV25-1 to TRBJ1-6; D is uncertain. This CDR3 is 13 amino acids long. Trimming stripped 4 bases from V and 1 base from J, with 2 bases between. Per germline, CDR1 MGHDK and CDR2 SYGVNS. This CDR3 is CASSASYNSPLHF. For the CDR3, the DNA is TGTGCCAGCAGTGCATCCTATAATTCACCCCTCCACTTT.

The V gene is TRBV19, the J gene TRBJ1-1; no definite D call. CDR1 LNHDA and CDR2 SQIVND come from the germline V gene (reference sequence). Between the trimmed V and J ends, which lost 6 bases and 5 bases, there was a span of 19 bases. This CDR3 is 15 amino acids long. The CDR3 protein is CASSRGEVPHTEAFF. The CDR3 DNA reads as TGTGCCAGTAGCCGCGGAGAAGTTCCCCATACTGAAGCTTTCTTT. Based on the CDR3 plus reference TRBV19 and TRBJ1-1, the full variable domain is DGGITQSPKYLFRKEGQNVTLSCEQNLNHDAMYWYRQDPGQGLRLIYYSQIVNDFQKGDIAEGYSVSREKKESFPLTVTSAQKNPTAFYLCASSRGEVPHTEAFFGQGTRLTVV.

The chain combines TRBV7-3 with TRBJ1-2; D remains ambiguous. This CDR3 is built from 12 residues. Trimming removed 5 bases from V and 2 bases from J, with 6 bases in between. Germline V gene sequence: CDR1 SGHTA, CDR2 FQGTGA. CDR3 sequence (DNA): TGTGCCAGCAGCCCAGAAAACTATGGCTACACCTTC. It encodes CASSPENYGYTF.

The CDR3 coding sequence is TGTGCCAGCAGTCCCCGCCATCAGGGGGAAGCTTTCTTT. It is translated as CASSPRHQGEAFF. This chain joins TRBV3-1 (or the pseudogene TRBV3-2) and TRBJ1-1, with D possibly matching TRBD1 (6 bases). The CDR3 runs to 13 residues. The germline CDR1 and CDR2 sequences are LGHDT and YNNKEL (reference sequence). V was clipped by 6 bases and J by 8 bases, with 16 bases between them.

The gene calls are TRBV10-3 and TRBJ1-2, with unresolved D. The V gene lost 4 bases and the J gene lost 6 bases, with 12 bases spanning the gap. This CDR3 comprises 13 residues. Germline loops: CDR1 ENHRY, CDR2 SYGVKD. CDR3 coding DNA: TGTGCCATCAGTGGTTTACAGAGCAATGGCTACACCTTC. Amino acid sequence: CAISGLQSNGYTF.

This chain joins TRBV5-4 and TRBJ2-3; 10 bases map to TRBD2. The CDR3 extends over 15 amino acids. Germline trimming cut 0 bases from V and 5 bases from J; bases unmatched to any gene: 3. In germline, CDR1 is SGHNT, CDR2 YYREEE (reference sequence). The DNA of the CDR3 is TGTGCCAGCAGCTTGGTGAGCGGGGGGGGAGATACGCAGTATTTT. As protein: CASSLVSGGGDTQYF.

The chain couples TRBV19 to TRBJ1-1; 7 nucleotides align to TRBD1. The CDR3 runs to 17 residues. The trim removed 7 bases at V and 3 bases at J, leaving 17 bases unmatched. Germline CDR1 reads LNHDA; CDR2 reads SQIVND (reference sequence). The CDR3 reads CASTHIPGGGLDTEAFF. The CDR3 DNA sequence: TGTGCCAGTACCCACATCCCGGGAGGGGGCCTGGACACTGAAGCTTTCTTT. Complete variable domain (other parts from reference TRBV19 and TRBJ1-1): DGGITQSPKYLFRKEGQNVTLSCEQNLNHDAMYWYRQDPGQGLRLIYYSQIVNDFQKGDIAEGYSVSREKKESFPLTVTSAQKNPTAFYLCASTHIPGGGLDTEAFFGQGTRLTVV.

The genes are TRBV18 and TRBJ1-1; D is unresolved. Germline V gives CDR1 KGHSH, CDR2 LQKENI. V was shortened by 2 bases and J by 1 base, with 14 bases between the two germline ends. The CDR3 is 16 amino acids. The CDR3 region has the DNA TGTGCCAGCTCACCAGTTAGTAAGCCCGCGAACACTGAAGCTTTCTTT. Amino acids: CASSPVSKPANTEAFF. The complete variable domain, with remaining parts taken from reference TRBV18 and TRBJ1-1, reads NAGVMQNPRHLVRRRGQEARLRCSPMKGHSHVYWYRQLPEEGLKFMVYLQKENIIDESGMPKERFSAEFPKEGPSILRIQQVVRGDSAAYFCASSPVSKPANTEAFFGQGTRLTVV.

This clone was detected only a few times. The gene calls are TRBV2 and TRBJ2-3, with 8 bases matching TRBD2. Per the germline V gene, CDR1 is SNHLY and CDR2 is FYNNEI. V lost 4 bases to trimming and J lost 1 base; unmatched junction nucleotides: 10. CDR3 size: 17 residues. CDR3 sequence (DNA): TGTGCCAGCAGTGGTCAACCGGGACTAGTGGGCACAGATACGCAGTATTTT. The encoded protein is CASSGQPGLVGTDTQYF.